These T cell receptor beta chains were read from a single sample in a study of blood T cells in healthy people across ages. TCRdb reprocessed the 5' RACE reads with MiXCR, giving one entry per CDR3 protein. The sample comprises about 780,000 distinct CDR3 sequences, 20% to 30% of which are singletons, and roughly 3.1% rests with the top ten. These records were also assigned to another study, of T cells of mothers and their children.

Source material: blood. The receptors stem from a boy between 10 and 17 years old in good health. Both conserved end residues are trimmed from each CDR3. Each record gives: clone size, V gene, CDR3 protein. The size field is filled for only some rows; it gives once, few, many or a size class.

>NA|TRBV5-1
ASSHRGQGTFLGYT
>NA|TRBV7-9
ASSLDRENIQY
>NA|TRBV7-9
ASSSSRRGQETQY
>NA|TRBV6-1
ATTRDSINEQF
>few|TRBV6-6
ASSYLLGTASYEQY
>NA|TRBV5-1
ASSLLWDRGVDGYT
>NA|TRBV11-3
ASSFGGIEQF
>few|TRBV4-1
ASSQDPGPPYEDEQY
>few|TRBV3-1
ASSQYIFGYT
>few|TRBV5-1
ASSLDALAKNIQY
>NA|TRBV7-9
ASSQETSYGYT
>NA|TRBV2
ASGRGLSSYEQY
>few|TRBV20-1
SASMSRVAYEQY
>NA|TRBV6-2/TRBV6-3
ASVSWGDNEQF
>NA|TRBV11-2
ASSGEQGWETQY
>few|TRBV2
ASRPLGLEEQF
>few|TRBV20-1
SASGAADNQPQH
>NA|TRBV20-1
SARKQGLGYGYT
>few|TRBV9
ASTVGETDTQY
>few|TRBV4-1
ASSQDPGIAGVNPQETQY
>few|TRBV6-5
ASSYSNGPQH
>NA|TRBV3-1
ASSQILGDAETQY
>few|TRBV20-1
SAIMTGGENIQY
>few|TRBV11-2
ASRRASRWQSQETQY
>NA|TRBV20-1
SARDRLAGLSDEQF
>NA|TRBV6-2/TRBV6-3
ASRPSHRGGTEAF
>few|TRBV2
ASSVFTYNEQF
>few|TRBV12-3/TRBV12-4
ASAEPSSYEQY
>few|TRBV25-1
ASSPGTGDNEAF
>few|TRBV12-3/TRBV12-4
ASTEGGYEQY
>NA|TRBV7-9
ASSSWGYSGYEQY
>NA|TRBV12-3/TRBV12-4
ASSSLGMGIGEQY
>NA|TRBV20-1
SAARGATNEKLF
>NA|TRBV18
ASSVQGFGGETQY
>NA|TRBV3-1
ASSQGDWQPQH
>NA|TRBV12-3/TRBV12-4
ASSYQGLGYT
>NA|TRBV12-3/TRBV12-4
ASSGWQTRGGELF
>NA|TRBV11-2
ASSFGLGRETQY
>NA|TRBV12-3/TRBV12-4
ASGGGSQETQY
>few|TRBV7-2
ASSFQGYPNTGELF
>many|TRBV7-3
ASSPGQGNYEQY
>NA|TRBV5-1
ASSQAGGGRGYT
>few|TRBV27
ASSPGPDRDKNIQY
>NA|TRBV6-6
ASSYTAGQETQY
>few|TRBV20-1
SATAAAQETQY
>NA|TRBV7-9
ASSLRAARQGRNEQF
>NA|TRBV7-2
ASSRDGSPPYT
>few|TRBV4-1
ASTPGGVNTGELF
>few|TRBV10-3
AISDSDRSYEQY
>NA|TRBV10-3
AINRLAGNTGELF
>NA|TRBV2
ASSATSGGANEQF
>few|TRBV20-1
SARDTGGPGNTIY
>many|TRBV25-1
ASSLRASNTGELF
>NA|TRBV7-9
ASSLAPNPYEQY
>NA|TRBV2
ASRRQGEDGNTIY
>NA|TRBV14
ASSASGLRNYGYT
>few|TRBV29-1
SVGAGSNEQY
>few|TRBV6-1
ASSEKGRAGNQPQH
>many|TRBV6-1
ASSGTGNEKLF